What follows is one T cell receptor (beta chain) and its context. The data originate from a study of shared clonotypes between healthy human individuals. Genomic DNA of each subset was evenly split across several immunoSEQ plates. Here immunoSEQ multiplex PCR was the method, and the copy in TCRdb shows in-frame clones only, minus some. The data show 2 million to 3 million clones, 80% to 95% seen once. CDR1 and CDR2 (germline): LNHDA, SQIVND (reference sequence). CDR3 length equals 16 residues. The V gene end was trimmed by 4 bases and the J gene end by 4 bases; junction bases not matched to a gene: 11.

The material sequenced was naive CD4+ T cells from PBMCs. Subset denoted: CD45RA+ positively selected. The receptor was isolated from a man aged 18 to 35 in good health. Some clones in this sample may be carry-over from other donors' samples. The gene calls are TRBV19 and TRBJ1-1, with 8 positions matching TRBD1. DNA of the CDR3: TGTGCCAGTAGTAAACGGGACAGGAGGCTGGGCACTGAAGCTTTCTTT. Its protein is CASSKRDRRLGTEAFF.